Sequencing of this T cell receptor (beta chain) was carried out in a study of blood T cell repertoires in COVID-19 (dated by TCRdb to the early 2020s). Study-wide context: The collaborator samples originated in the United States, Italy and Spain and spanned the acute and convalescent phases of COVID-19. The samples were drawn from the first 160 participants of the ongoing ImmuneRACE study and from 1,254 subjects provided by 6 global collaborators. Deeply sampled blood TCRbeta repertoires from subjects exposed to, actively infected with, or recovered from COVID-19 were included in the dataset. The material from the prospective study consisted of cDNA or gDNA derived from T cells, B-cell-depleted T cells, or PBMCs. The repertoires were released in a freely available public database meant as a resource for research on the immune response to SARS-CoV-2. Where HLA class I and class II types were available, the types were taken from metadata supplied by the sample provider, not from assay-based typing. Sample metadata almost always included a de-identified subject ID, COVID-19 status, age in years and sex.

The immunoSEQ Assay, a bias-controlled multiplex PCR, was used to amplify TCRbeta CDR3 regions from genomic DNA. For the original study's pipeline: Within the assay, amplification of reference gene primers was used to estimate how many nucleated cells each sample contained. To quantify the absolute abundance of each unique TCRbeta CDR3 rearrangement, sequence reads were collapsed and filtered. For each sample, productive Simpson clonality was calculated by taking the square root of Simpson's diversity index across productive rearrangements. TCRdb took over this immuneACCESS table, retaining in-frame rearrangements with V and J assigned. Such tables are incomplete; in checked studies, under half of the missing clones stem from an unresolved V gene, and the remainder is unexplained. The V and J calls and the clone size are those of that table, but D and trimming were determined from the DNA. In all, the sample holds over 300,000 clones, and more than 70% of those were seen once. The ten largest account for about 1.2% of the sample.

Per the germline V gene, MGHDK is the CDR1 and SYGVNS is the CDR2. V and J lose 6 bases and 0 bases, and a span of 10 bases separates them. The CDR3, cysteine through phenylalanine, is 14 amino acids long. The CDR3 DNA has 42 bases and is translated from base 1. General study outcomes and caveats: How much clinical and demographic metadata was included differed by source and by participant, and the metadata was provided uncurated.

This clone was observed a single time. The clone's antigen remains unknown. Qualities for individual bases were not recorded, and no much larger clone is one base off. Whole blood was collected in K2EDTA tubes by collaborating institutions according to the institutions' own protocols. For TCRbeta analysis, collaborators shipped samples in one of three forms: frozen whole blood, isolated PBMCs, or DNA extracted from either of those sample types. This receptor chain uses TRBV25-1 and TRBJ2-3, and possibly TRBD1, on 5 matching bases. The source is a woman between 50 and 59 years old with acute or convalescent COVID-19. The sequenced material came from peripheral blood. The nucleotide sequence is TGTGCCAGCAGCCAGGGCCCTAGCACAGATACGCAGTATTTT. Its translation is CASSQGPSTDTQYF.